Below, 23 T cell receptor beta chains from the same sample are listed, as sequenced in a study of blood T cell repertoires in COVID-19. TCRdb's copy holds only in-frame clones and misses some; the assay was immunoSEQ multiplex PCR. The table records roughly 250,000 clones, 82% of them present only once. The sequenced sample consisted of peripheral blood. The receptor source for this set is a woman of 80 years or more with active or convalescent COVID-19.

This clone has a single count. In nucleotides, the CDR3 is TGTGCCAGTAGTCTCCGACAGGAACCGTCAACTGATGGCTACACCTTC. This encodes CASSLRQEPSTDGYTF. The V and J genes are TRBV19 and TRBJ1-2; D might be TRBD1 (6 bases). CDR1 and CDR2 (germline): LNHDA, SQIVND (reference sequence). The ends were cut back, 5 bases at V and 6 bases at J, with 22 bases in the middle. The CDR3 contains 16 residues.

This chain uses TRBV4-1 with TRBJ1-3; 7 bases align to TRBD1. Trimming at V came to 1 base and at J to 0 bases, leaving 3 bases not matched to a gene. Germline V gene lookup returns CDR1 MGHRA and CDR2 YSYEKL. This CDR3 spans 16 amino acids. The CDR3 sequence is CASSQGTGSSGNTIYF. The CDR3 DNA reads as TGCGCCAGCAGCCAAGGGACAGGATCCTCTGGAAACACCATATATTTT.

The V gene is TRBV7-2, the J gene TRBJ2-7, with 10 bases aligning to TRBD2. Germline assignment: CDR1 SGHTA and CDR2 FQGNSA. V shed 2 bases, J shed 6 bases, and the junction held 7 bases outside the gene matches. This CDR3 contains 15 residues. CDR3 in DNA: TGTGCCAGCAGCTTAAATCCAGCGGGAGGGGGCGAGCAGTACTTC. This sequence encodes CASSLNPAGGGEQYF.

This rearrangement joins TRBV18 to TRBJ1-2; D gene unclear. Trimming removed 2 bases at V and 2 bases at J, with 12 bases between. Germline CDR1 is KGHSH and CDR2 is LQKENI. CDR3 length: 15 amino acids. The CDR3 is CASSPEARMNYGYTF. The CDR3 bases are TGTGCCAGCTCACCAGAGGCCCGAATGAACTATGGCTACACCTTC.

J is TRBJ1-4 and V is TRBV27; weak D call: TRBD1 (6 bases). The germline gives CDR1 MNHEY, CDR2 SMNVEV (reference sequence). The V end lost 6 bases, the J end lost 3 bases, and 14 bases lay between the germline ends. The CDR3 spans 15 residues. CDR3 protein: CASSPWGGSNEKLFF. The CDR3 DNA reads TGTGCCAGCAGCCCTTGGGGGGGCTCTAATGAAAAACTGTTTTTT.

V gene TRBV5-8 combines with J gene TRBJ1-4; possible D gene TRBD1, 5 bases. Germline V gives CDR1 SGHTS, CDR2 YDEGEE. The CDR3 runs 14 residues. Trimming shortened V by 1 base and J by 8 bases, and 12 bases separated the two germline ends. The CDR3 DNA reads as TGTGCCAGCAGCTTGCCAGGGAAGGACGAAAAACTGTTTTTT. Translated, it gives CASSLPGKDEKLFF.

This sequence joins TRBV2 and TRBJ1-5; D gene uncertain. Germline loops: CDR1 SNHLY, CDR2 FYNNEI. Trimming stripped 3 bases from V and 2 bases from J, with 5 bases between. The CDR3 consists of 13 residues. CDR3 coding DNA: TGTGCCAGCAGTGAGAGCCGCAATCAGCCCCAGCATTTT. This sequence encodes CASSESRNQPQHF.

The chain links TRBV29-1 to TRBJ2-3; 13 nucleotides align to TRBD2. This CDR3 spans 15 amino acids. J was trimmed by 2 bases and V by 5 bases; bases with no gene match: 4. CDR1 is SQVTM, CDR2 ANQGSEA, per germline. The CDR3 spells CSVTGTSGITDTQYF. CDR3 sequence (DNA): TGCAGCGTTACCGGGACTAGCGGGATCACAGATACGCAGTATTTT.

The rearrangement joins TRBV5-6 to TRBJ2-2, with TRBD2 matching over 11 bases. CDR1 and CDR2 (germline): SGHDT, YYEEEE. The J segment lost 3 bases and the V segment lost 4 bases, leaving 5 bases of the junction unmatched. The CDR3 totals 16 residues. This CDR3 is CASSLLGLADTGELFF. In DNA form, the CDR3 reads TGTGCCAGCAGCCTGCTGGGACTAGCGGACACCGGGGAGCTGTTTTTT.

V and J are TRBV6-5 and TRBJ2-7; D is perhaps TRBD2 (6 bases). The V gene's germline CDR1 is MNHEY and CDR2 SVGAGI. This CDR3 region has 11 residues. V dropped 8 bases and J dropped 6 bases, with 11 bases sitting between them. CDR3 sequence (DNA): TGTGCCAGCTCGATGGGAGGCGAGCAGTACTTC. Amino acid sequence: CASSMGGEQYF.

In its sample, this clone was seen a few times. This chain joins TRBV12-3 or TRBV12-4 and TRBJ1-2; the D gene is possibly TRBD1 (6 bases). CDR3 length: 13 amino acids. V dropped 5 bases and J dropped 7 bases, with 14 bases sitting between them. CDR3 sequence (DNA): TGTGCCAGCAGTCCCACAGGGACGATTGGCTACACCTTC. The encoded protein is CASSPTGTIGYTF.

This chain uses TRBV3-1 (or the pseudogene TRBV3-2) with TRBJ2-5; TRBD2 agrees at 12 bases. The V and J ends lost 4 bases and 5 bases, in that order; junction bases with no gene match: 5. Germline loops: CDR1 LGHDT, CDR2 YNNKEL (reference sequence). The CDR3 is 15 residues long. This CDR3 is CASSPALAGGETQYF. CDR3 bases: TGTGCCAGCAGCCCAGCTCTAGCGGGAGGGGAGACCCAGTACTTC.

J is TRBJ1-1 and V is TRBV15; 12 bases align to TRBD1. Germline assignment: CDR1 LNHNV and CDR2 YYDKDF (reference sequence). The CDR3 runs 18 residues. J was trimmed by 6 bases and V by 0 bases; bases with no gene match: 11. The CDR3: CATSRDSGTGGLSAEAFF. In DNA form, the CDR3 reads TGTGCCACCAGCAGAGATTCGGGGACAGGGGGCTTATCGGCTGAAGCTTTCTTT.

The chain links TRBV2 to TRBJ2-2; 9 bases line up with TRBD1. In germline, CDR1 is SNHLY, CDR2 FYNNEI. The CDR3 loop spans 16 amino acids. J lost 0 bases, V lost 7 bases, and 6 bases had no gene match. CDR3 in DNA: TGTGCCAGCACCGTAACAGGGGGCGCGAACACCGGGGAGCTGTTTTTT. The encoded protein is CASTVTGGANTGELFF.

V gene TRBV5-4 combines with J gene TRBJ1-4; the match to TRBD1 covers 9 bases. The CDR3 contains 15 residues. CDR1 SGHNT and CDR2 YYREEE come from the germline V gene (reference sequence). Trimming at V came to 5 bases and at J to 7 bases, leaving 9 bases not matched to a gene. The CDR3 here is CASSSVGDRVEKLFF. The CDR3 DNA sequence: TGTGCCAGCAGTTCGGTGGGGGACAGGGTTGAAAAACTGTTTTTT.

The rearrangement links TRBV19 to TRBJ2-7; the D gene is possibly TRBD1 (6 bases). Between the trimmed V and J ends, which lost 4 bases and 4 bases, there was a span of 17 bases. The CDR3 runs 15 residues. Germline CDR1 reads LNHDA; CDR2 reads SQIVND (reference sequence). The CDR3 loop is CASSTAKWDKYEQYF. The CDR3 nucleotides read TGTGCCAGTAGTACAGCTAAATGGGACAAATACGAGCAGTACTTC.

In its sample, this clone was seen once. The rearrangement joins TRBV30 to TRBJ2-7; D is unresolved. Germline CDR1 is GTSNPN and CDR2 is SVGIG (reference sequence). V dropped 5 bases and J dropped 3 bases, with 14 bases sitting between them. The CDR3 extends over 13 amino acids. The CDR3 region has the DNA TGTGCCTGGGGGCGAGGAACTCTCTACGAGCAGTACTTC. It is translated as CAWGRGTLYEQYF. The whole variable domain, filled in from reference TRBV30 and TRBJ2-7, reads SQTIHQWPATLVQPVGSPLSLECTVEGTSNPNLYWYRQAAGRGLQLLFYSVGIGQISSEVPQNLSASRPQDRQFILSSKKLLLSDSGFYLCAWGRGTLYEQYFGPGTRLTVT.

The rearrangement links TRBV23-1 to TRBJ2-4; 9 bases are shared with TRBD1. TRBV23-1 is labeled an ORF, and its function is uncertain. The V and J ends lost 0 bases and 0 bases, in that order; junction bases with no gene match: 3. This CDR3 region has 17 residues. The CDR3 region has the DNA TGCGCCAGCAGTCAATCGGGACAGGGAGAAGCCAAAAACATTCAGTACTTC. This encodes CASSQSGQGEAKNIQYF.

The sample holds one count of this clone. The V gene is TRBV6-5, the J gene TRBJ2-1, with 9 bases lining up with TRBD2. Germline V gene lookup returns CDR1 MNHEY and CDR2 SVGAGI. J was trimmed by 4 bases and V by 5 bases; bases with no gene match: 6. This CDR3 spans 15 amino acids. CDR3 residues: CASSPDSGGYNEQFF. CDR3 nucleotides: TGTGCCAGCAGTCCCGACAGCGGGGGGTACAATGAGCAGTTCTTC.

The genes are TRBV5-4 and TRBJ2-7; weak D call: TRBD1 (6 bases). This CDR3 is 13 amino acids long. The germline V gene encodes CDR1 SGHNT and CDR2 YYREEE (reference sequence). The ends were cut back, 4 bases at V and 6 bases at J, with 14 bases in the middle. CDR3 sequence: CASSIRLGAEQYF. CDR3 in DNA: TGTGCCAGCAGCATTAGACTGGGGGCCGAGCAGTACTTC.

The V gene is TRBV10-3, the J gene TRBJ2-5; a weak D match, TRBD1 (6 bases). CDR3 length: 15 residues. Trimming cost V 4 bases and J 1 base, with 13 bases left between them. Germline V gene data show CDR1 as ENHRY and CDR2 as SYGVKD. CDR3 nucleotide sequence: TGTGCCATCAGTGTTCAGGGGTTGGGCCAAGAGACCCAGTACTTC. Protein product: CAISVQGLGQETQYF.

CDR3 sequence: CASREGAGLDEAFF. The CDR3 DNA follows: TGTGCCAGTCGGGAGGGGGCTGGGCTGGATGAAGCTTTCTTT. J is TRBJ1-1 and V is TRBV19; 7 bases are a match to TRBD1. The CDR3 is 14 residues long. Germline V CDR1 and CDR2: LNHDA, SQIVND (reference sequence). Losses at the gene ends were 8 bases for V and 7 bases for J; bases not matched to a gene: 13.

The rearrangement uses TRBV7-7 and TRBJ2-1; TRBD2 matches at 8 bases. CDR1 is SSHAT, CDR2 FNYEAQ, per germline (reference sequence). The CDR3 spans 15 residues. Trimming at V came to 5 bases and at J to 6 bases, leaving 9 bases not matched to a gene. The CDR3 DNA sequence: TGTGCCAGCAGCGCGGGACTAGGGTCTTTCAATGAGCAGTTCTTC. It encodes CASSAGLGSFNEQFF.